This T cell receptor beta chain was observed in a study of cytomegalovirus exposure and HLA in healthy donors. PCR amplification relied on 60 Vbeta primers (plus 13 Jbeta primers). TCRdb's copy holds only in-frame clones and misses some; the assay was immunoSEQ multiplex PCR. The repertoire holds some 170,000 clones, with almost 80% as singletons. The CDR3 spans 14 residues. Germline assignment: CDR1 LGHNA and CDR2 YNFKEQ. J gave up 3 bases and V 4 bases, and 4 bases lay outside the gene matches. Sequencing was done on a sample of PBMCs. The sequence was collected from a man younger than 35 in good health and CMV-seropositive. The rearrangement links TRBV4-2 to TRBJ1-1; 8 bases map to TRBD1. The DNA of the CDR3 is TGTGCCAGCAGCCGACAGGGGCAGGACACTGAAGCTTTCTTT. The encoded protein is CASSRQGQDTEAFF.